A selection of T cell receptor beta chains follows, all from one sample in a study of brain T cells in children with intractable seizures. Assay: immunoSEQ multiplex PCR; the TCRdb copy retains only in-frame clones and omits some. The sample yields 110,000 or so clones, under 95% seen once. The specimen was peripheral blood, collected at surgery. These receptors were obtained from a boy younger than two with hemimegalencephaly and intractable seizures. Each CDR3 is given with its conserved first and last residue. The order of the fields is clone size, J gene, V gene, D gene, CDR3 DNA, CDR3 protein. The D gene is left open where the match is weak. Size is omitted from some rows. Given values are once, few, many or a class for expanded clones.

abundance: -
j_gene: TRBJ2-7
v_gene: TRBV6-5
d_gene: -
CDR3nt: TGTGCCAGCACCTTGACCCTGGCCGAGCAGTACTTC
CDR3aa: CASTLTLAEQYF

abundance: -
j_gene: TRBJ1-4
v_gene: TRBV6-2/TRBV6-3
d_gene: -
CDR3nt: TGTGCCAGCAGTCCCTGGAGTACAACTAATGAAAAACTGTTTTTT
CDR3aa: CASSPWSTTNEKLFF

abundance: few
j_gene: TRBJ1-5
v_gene: TRBV19
d_gene: TRBD1
CDR3nt: TGTGCCAGTAGTGCCACAGGGGGCAATCAGCCCCAGCATTTT
CDR3aa: CASSATGGNQPQHF

abundance: -
j_gene: TRBJ2-1
v_gene: TRBV7-9
d_gene: -
CDR3nt: TGTGCCAGCCGAGAGTGGGCGGGTGGCAATGAGCAGTTCTTC
CDR3aa: CASREWAGGNEQFF

abundance: -
j_gene: TRBJ2-1
v_gene: TRBV10-3
d_gene: TRBD2
CDR3nt: TGTGCCATCAGTGAATGGGCTAGCGGGAGCTCCTACAATGAGCAGTTCTTC
CDR3aa: CAISEWASGSSYNEQFF

abundance: -
j_gene: TRBJ2-1
v_gene: TRBV13
d_gene: -
CDR3nt: TGTGCCAGCAGCTTAATTGGACTATCATTTGGGTGGTCGGATGAGCAGTTCTTC
CDR3aa: CASSLIGLSFGWSDEQFF

abundance: -
j_gene: TRBJ1-1
v_gene: TRBV4-3
d_gene: -
CDR3nt: TGCGCCAGCAGCCAAGAGGTATTCACTGAAGCTTTCTTT
CDR3aa: CASSQEVFTEAFF

abundance: -
j_gene: TRBJ1-4
v_gene: TRBV28
d_gene: TRBD1
CDR3nt: TGTGCCAGCAGGGGACAGCCCGATGAAAAACTGTTTTTT
CDR3aa: CASRGQPDEKLFF

abundance: -
j_gene: TRBJ2-7
v_gene: TRBV18
d_gene: TRBD2
CDR3nt: TGTGCCAGCTCACCGCCTGCTCTAGCGGGCGAGCAGTACTTC
CDR3aa: CASSPPALAGEQYF

abundance: once
j_gene: TRBJ1-1
v_gene: TRBV6-5
d_gene: -
CDR3nt: TGTGCCAGCAGTCAGAGACAGCTTTTGAACACTGAAGCTTTCTTT
CDR3aa: CASSQRQLLNTEAFF

abundance: -
j_gene: TRBJ2-7
v_gene: TRBV4-1
d_gene: TRBD2
CDR3nt: TGCGCCAGCAGCCAAGTGAGTCTAGCGGGGGCCTCCTACGAGCAGTACTTC
CDR3aa: CASSQVSLAGASYEQYF

abundance: -
j_gene: TRBJ1-4
v_gene: TRBV27
d_gene: -
CDR3nt: TGTGCCAGCAGCCGGGCGACCACTAATGAAAAACTGTTTTTT
CDR3aa: CASSRATTNEKLFF

abundance: -
j_gene: TRBJ1-4
v_gene: TRBV2
d_gene: -
CDR3nt: TGTGCCAGCACCACGGGGCCGACGAGCGGAAAACTGTTTTTT
CDR3aa: CASTTGPTSGKLFF

abundance: -
j_gene: TRBJ2-1
v_gene: TRBV12-5
d_gene: -
CDR3nt: TGTGCTAGTGGTCCTCTCGTCGGGGCCGTTTACAATGAGCAGTTCTTC
CDR3aa: CASGPLVGAVYNEQFF

abundance: -
j_gene: TRBJ2-3
v_gene: TRBV4-3
d_gene: TRBD1
CDR3nt: TGCGCCAGCAGCCAGGTCTGGACAGGGCGCACAGATACGCAGTATTTT
CDR3aa: CASSQVWTGRTDTQYF

abundance: -
j_gene: TRBJ1-5
v_gene: TRBV6-5
d_gene: -
CDR3nt: TGTGCCAGCAGTTACTCCTCTCGTCAGCCCCAGCATTTT
CDR3aa: CASSYSSRQPQHF

abundance: -
j_gene: TRBJ2-2
v_gene: TRBV5-8
d_gene: -
CDR3nt: TGTGCCAGCAGCTTGGCCTTGTCCGGGGAGCTGTTTTTT
CDR3aa: CASSLALSGELFF

abundance: -
j_gene: TRBJ2-6
v_gene: TRBV28
d_gene: -
CDR3nt: TGTGCCAGCAGTTTACCAGGGGTGGGGGCCAACGTCCTGACTTTC
CDR3aa: CASSLPGVGANVLTF

abundance: once
j_gene: TRBJ2-5
v_gene: TRBV7-3
d_gene: TRBD1
CDR3nt: TGTGCCAGCAGCCTAACCGGGCGGGGACAGGGCGAAGAGACCCAGTACTTC
CDR3aa: CASSLTGRGQGEETQYF

abundance: -
j_gene: TRBJ2-1
v_gene: TRBV24-1
d_gene: TRBD1
CDR3nt: TGTGCCACCAGTGATTCTGACAGGGCCTACAATGAGCAGTTCTTC
CDR3aa: CATSDSDRAYNEQFF

abundance: -
j_gene: TRBJ2-7
v_gene: TRBV27
d_gene: -
CDR3nt: TGTGCCAGCAGTTTAGGTGGTTGGTCCTACGAGCAGTACTTC
CDR3aa: CASSLGGWSYEQYF

abundance: -
j_gene: TRBJ1-1
v_gene: TRBV2
d_gene: -
CDR3nt: TGTGCCAGCACCATTTACGGGATAATCGAAGCTTTCTTT
CDR3aa: CASTIYGIIEAFF

abundance: -
j_gene: TRBJ2-7
v_gene: TRBV9
d_gene: -
CDR3nt: TGTGCCAGCAGCGTAGCGGCGGGAAGACCTTTCTACGAGCAGTACTTC
CDR3aa: CASSVAAGRPFYEQYF

abundance: -
j_gene: TRBJ2-2
v_gene: TRBV12-5
d_gene: TRBD2
CDR3nt: TGTGCTAGTGTCACCGAGGGGCAGAGGACTAGCGGTTCGAACACCGGGGAGCTGTTTTTT
CDR3aa: CASVTEGQRTSGSNTGELFF

abundance: -
j_gene: TRBJ1-3
v_gene: TRBV29-1
d_gene: -
CDR3nt: TGCAGCGTCTCCAGGGGCGCGAGGACTGGAAACACCATATATTTT
CDR3aa: CSVSRGARTGNTIYF

abundance: -
j_gene: TRBJ1-2
v_gene: TRBV28
d_gene: TRBD1
CDR3nt: TGTGCCAGCAGTGAGACAGGGGCCTATGGCTACACCTTC
CDR3aa: CASSETGAYGYTF

abundance: once
j_gene: TRBJ2-5
v_gene: TRBV6-6
d_gene: -
CDR3nt: TGTGCCAGCAGCCCTATAAGGGCGGGGACGGAGACCCAGTACTTC
CDR3aa: CASSPIRAGTETQYF

abundance: -
j_gene: TRBJ2-2
v_gene: TRBV7-3
d_gene: -
CDR3nt: TGTGCCAGCAGCTTAGGGGCGAACACCGGGGAGCTGTTTTTT
CDR3aa: CASSLGANTGELFF

abundance: -
j_gene: TRBJ1-1
v_gene: TRBV6-5
d_gene: TRBD1
CDR3nt: TGTGCCAGCAGGGCGGACAGGTGGAACACTGAAGCTTTCTTT
CDR3aa: CASRADRWNTEAFF

abundance: -
j_gene: TRBJ1-2
v_gene: TRBV9
d_gene: TRBD1
CDR3nt: TGTGCCAGCAGCGTAGAAAAGGGTGGACAGGGCTATGGCTACACCTTC
CDR3aa: CASSVEKGGQGYGYTF